The 30 T cell receptor beta chains below all came from one sample that was sequenced in a study of cytomegalovirus exposure and HLA in healthy donors. A multiplex PCR was run with 60 Vbeta primers and 13 Jbeta primers. Assay: immunoSEQ multiplex PCR; the TCRdb copy retains only in-frame clones and omits some. Of around 94,000 clones listed, 77% are singletons. Source material: PBMCs. Receptors were obtained from a male donor in good health and CMV-seropositive.

The chain carries TRBV5-8 and TRBJ2-5, with TRBD1 matching over 10 bases. In germline, CDR1 is SGHTS, CDR2 YDEGEE. The CDR3 is made up of 14 amino acids. Germline trimming cut 5 bases from V and 3 bases from J; bases unmatched to any gene: 4. Written as DNA, the CDR3 is TGTGCCAGCAGACGGGACAGGGGAGAAGAGACCCAGTACTTC. It is translated as CASRRDRGEETQYF.

This clone was seen more than once but under ten times. CDR3 loop: CASSPSTGERDEKLFF. The CDR3 DNA follows: TGTGCCAGCTCACCTTCCACAGGGGAAAGGGATGAAAAACTGTTTTTT. The chain joins TRBV18 to TRBJ1-4; 7 bases are shared with TRBD1. The CDR3 extends over 16 amino acids. Germline assignment: CDR1 KGHSH and CDR2 LQKENI. J lost 6 bases, V lost 3 bases, and 10 bases had no gene match. The complete variable domain, with remaining parts taken from reference TRBV18 and TRBJ1-4, reads NAGVMQNPRHLVRRRGQEARLRCSPMKGHSHVYWYRQLPEEGLKFMVYLQKENIIDESGMPKERFSAEFPKEGPSILRIQQVVRGDSAAYFCASSPSTGERDEKLFFGSGTQLSVL.

V is TRBV4-2 and J is TRBJ2-5; the match to TRBD2 covers 10 bases. V shed 0 bases, J shed 7 bases, and the junction held 11 bases outside the gene matches. CDR3 size: 17 residues. Germline lookup yields CDR1 LGHNA and CDR2 YNFKEQ. CDR3 DNA sequence: TGTGCCAGCAGCCAAGACCCTAGCGGGAGTATGGGAGGGACCCAGTACTTC. It is translated as CASSQDPSGSMGGTQYF.

This chain links TRBV19 with TRBJ1-5; D gene unclear. The CDR3 runs 14 residues. Germline values: CDR1 LNHDA, CDR2 SQIVND (reference sequence). V gave up 5 bases and J gave up 2 bases, with 10 bases separating them. CDR3 bases: TGTGCCAGTAGTTTCTATAACCGCAATCAGCCCCAGCATTTT. Encoded protein: CASSFYNRNQPQHF.

The rearrangement uses TRBV7-2 and TRBJ1-1; D possibly corresponds to TRBD1 (6 bases). V lost 1 base, J lost 0 bases, and 6 bases lay in between. The CDR3 sequence is 14 residues long. In germline, CDR1 is SGHTA, CDR2 FQGNSA. This CDR3 reads CASSLDRVNTEAFF. CDR3 nucleotide sequence: TGTGCCAGCAGCTTAGACAGGGTGAACACTGAAGCTTTCTTT.

CDR3 nucleotides: TGTGCCAGCAGCTCGCCGGGACAGGGGTTCCAAGAGACCCAGTACTTC. The encoded protein is CASSSPGQGFQETQYF. The chain joins TRBV5-4 to TRBJ2-5, with 10 nucleotides matching TRBD1. This CDR3 comprises 16 residues. CDR1 is SGHNT and CDR2 is YYREEE in the germline V gene (reference sequence). After removal of 3 bases from V and 1 base from J, the junction contained 6 bases not matched to a gene.

This chain uses TRBV7-9 with TRBJ1-4, with D tentatively TRBD1 (6 bases). This CDR3 has 12 residues. V lost 6 bases, J lost 8 bases, and 10 bases lay in between. In germline, CDR1 is SEHNR, CDR2 FQNEAQ (reference sequence). The CDR3, as DNA: TGTGCCAGCAGTCACAGGGAAGAAAAACTGTTTTTT. The encoded protein is CASSHREEKLFF.

This sequence joins TRBV2 and TRBJ1-4; 8 bases align to TRBD1. This CDR3 contains 15 residues. Trimming at V came to 4 bases and at J to 6 bases, leaving 7 bases not matched to a gene. The germline CDR1 and CDR2 sequences are SNHLY and FYNNEI. The CDR3 reads CASSGRTGLDEKLFF. As DNA, the CDR3 is TGTGCCAGCAGTGGTAGGACAGGGTTGGATGAAAAACTGTTTTTT.

The chain uses TRBV29-1 and TRBJ2-2; 8 bases are a match to TRBD1. From germline, CDR1 is SQVTM and CDR2 ANQGSEA. V was clipped by 4 bases and J by 1 base; unmatched bases: 5. The CDR3 is 15 residues long. The CDR3 bases are TGCAGCGTTGCCCCAGGGGGCTGGAACACCGGGGAGCTGTTTTTT. This codes for CSVAPGGWNTGELFF.

The chain uses TRBV6-5 and TRBJ2-3; D perhaps matches TRBD2 (6 bases). Germline V CDR1 and CDR2: MNHEY, SVGAGI. V gave up 2 bases and J gave up 2 bases, with 11 bases separating them. The CDR3 runs to 15 residues. The CDR3: CASSYGGVNTDTQYF. DNA of the CDR3: TGTGCCAGCAGTTACGGCGGGGTGAACACAGATACGCAGTATTTT.

The chain is built from TRBV28 and TRBJ1-5; D remains ambiguous. V dropped 4 bases and J dropped 7 bases, with 8 bases sitting between them. Germline assignment: CDR1 MDHEN and CDR2 SYDVKM. The CDR3 covers 12 residues. CDR3 residues: CASSSSVQPQHF. For the CDR3, the DNA is TGTGCCAGCAGTTCCTCAGTCCAGCCCCAGCATTTT.

CDR3 DNA sequence: TGTGCCAGCAGCGTTACAGGGGGGGCTAATGAAAAACTGTTTTTT. Translation: CASSVTGGANEKLFF. The chain has TRBV9 and TRBJ1-4; 8 bases align to TRBD1. Trimming took 2 bases from V and 3 from J; bases not matched to a gene: 3. Germline CDR1 SGDLS, CDR2 YYNGEE. This CDR3 region has 15 residues. The full variable domain, in which reference TRBV9 and TRBJ1-4 provide the parts outside the CDR3, is DSGVTQTPKHLITATGQRVTLRCSPRSGDLSVYWYQQSLDQGLQFLIQYYNGEERAKGNILERFSAQQFPDLHSELNLSSLELGDSALYFCASSVTGGANEKLFFGSGTQLSVL.

A remark on this clone: At the DNA level, this CDR3 is encoded by other sequences in the same sample as well. V is TRBV5-1 and J is TRBJ2-2, with 8 bases lining up with TRBD1. V lost 5 bases, J lost 1 base, and 4 bases stayed unmatched. In germline, CDR1 is SGHRS, CDR2 YFSETQ. The CDR3 runs to 15 residues. CDR3 in DNA: TGCGCCAGCAGTTTCGGGACAGGGAACACCGGGGAGCTGTTTTTT. Translating gives CASSFGTGNTGELFF.

The V gene is TRBV4-1, the J gene TRBJ2-5; 7 positions match TRBD1. The junction had 12 bases not matched to a gene; V was cut back by 6 bases and J by 5 bases. The CDR3 consists of 15 residues. Germline CDR1 and CDR2: MGHRA and YSYEKL. CDR3 in amino acids: CASRSGTERGETQYF. The CDR3 coding sequence is TGCGCCAGCAGGTCAGGGACAGAGAGAGGGGAGACCCAGTACTTC.

The rearrangement links TRBV5-1 to TRBJ2-1; 9 nucleotides match TRBD2. CDR3 length equals 15 residues. Trimming at V came to 6 bases and at J to 1 base, leaving 5 bases not matched to a gene. Per the germline V gene, CDR1 is SGHRS and CDR2 is YFSETQ. The CDR3 sequence is CASTRLADSYNEQFF. The CDR3 nucleotides read TGCGCCAGCACCCGACTAGCGGATTCCTACAATGAGCAGTTCTTC.

The table lists this clone with a few counts. J is TRBJ2-1 and V is TRBV5-6; D might be TRBD2 (5 bases). V was cut by 6 bases and J by 0 bases, with 13 bases left in between. The CDR3 runs to 15 residues. Germline CDR1 reads SGHDT; CDR2 reads YYEEEE. The CDR3 reads CASKTSGYSYNEQFF. The CDR3 DNA reads as TGTGCCAGCAAGACATCGGGGTACTCCTACAATGAGCAGTTCTTC.

The chain uses TRBV6-1 and TRBJ1-3, with no clear D. V lost 7 bases, J lost 6 bases, and 13 bases lay in between. CDR1 is MNHNS and CDR2 is SASEGT in the germline V gene. The CDR3 runs 13 residues. CDR3 in amino acids: CASTLTEVNTIYF. DNA of the CDR3: TGTGCCAGCACCTTGACGGAGGTAAACACCATATATTTT.

The chain combines TRBV18 with TRBJ2-7; the D gene is possibly TRBD2 (6 bases). Germline CDR1 is KGHSH and CDR2 is LQKENI. V dropped 6 bases and J dropped 2 bases, with 14 bases sitting between them. This CDR3 has 14 residues. The CDR3 protein is CASSPSGLAYEQYF. The CDR3 DNA reads TGTGCCAGCTCCCCGAGCGGGTTAGCCTACGAGCAGTACTTC.

This chain links TRBV20-1 with TRBJ2-1, with 7 bases matching TRBD2. Germline loops: CDR1 DFQATT, CDR2 SNEGSKA (reference sequence). V lost 6 bases to trimming and J lost 9 bases; unmatched junction nucleotides: 5. This CDR3 has 11 residues. The CDR3 nucleotides are TGCAGTGCCCCTAGCGGCACTGAGCAGTTCTTC. Translated: CSAPSGTEQFF.

V usage is TRBV30 and J usage is TRBJ1-2; D is undetermined. This CDR3 comprises 11 residues. Germline values: CDR1 GTSNPN, CDR2 SVGIG (reference sequence). V was trimmed by 3 bases and J by 4 bases, leaving 6 bases between them. CDR3 sequence reads: CAWSPGYGYTF. CDR3 in DNA: TGTGCCTGGAGCCCGGGCTATGGCTACACCTTC.

The table lists this clone with a few counts. This sequence may be a read error, since a much larger clone differs from it by one base. This chain connects TRBV7-6 to TRBJ2-7, with D possibly being TRBD1 (6 bases). Germline V gene sequence: CDR1 SGHVS, CDR2 FNYEAQ. The ends were cut back, 3 bases at V and 5 bases at J, with 20 bases in the middle. The CDR3 sequence is 16 residues long. The CDR3 DNA reads TGTGCCAGCAGCTTTATCGGTCAGGGGATAGGGGACGAGCAGTACTTC. It encodes CASSFIGQGIGDEQYF.

Worth noting for this clone: An end of the junction differs from the germline gene, which may be a read error. This chain joins TRBV7-7 and TRBJ2-2; TRBD2 aligns across 9 bases. In germline, CDR1 is SSHAT, CDR2 FNYEAQ (reference sequence). The CDR3 is made up of 16 amino acids. The CDR3, as DNA: TGTTCCAGCAGCCCCCAGTTAGCGGGAGTTCCCGGGGAGCTGTTTTTT. It codes for CSSSPQLAGVPGELFF.

The V gene is TRBV2, the J gene TRBJ2-7, with D possibly being TRBD2 (7 bases). The length of the CDR3 is 15 residues. CDR1 and CDR2 from the germline V gene are SNHLY and FYNNEI. The CDR3 spells CAQRGQGYEGGEQYF. Here the CDR3 DNA reads TGTGCGCAGCGGGGTCAGGGCTACGAAGGGGGCGAGCAGTACTTC.

The chain links TRBV9 to TRBJ1-4; 9 positions match TRBD1. Germline trimming cut 4 bases from V and 8 bases from J; bases unmatched to any gene: 9. The germline gives CDR1 SGDLS, CDR2 YYNGEE. This CDR3 region has 15 residues. The CDR3 DNA reads TGTGCCAGCAGCCAAACCACTACAGGGGGCGAAAAACTGTTTTTT. Its protein is CASSQTTTGGEKLFF.

As concerns this clone: Relative to the germline gene, one junction end is altered; a read error may explain this. The chain carries TRBV7-7 and TRBJ2-3; D is perhaps TRBD1 (5 bases). This CDR3 is built from 14 residues. Germline V lookup: CDR1 SSHAT, CDR2 FNYEAQ (reference sequence). The CDR3 here is CASSLSTRANTQYF. CDR3 sequence (DNA): TGTGCTAGCAGCTTAAGTACCAGGGCCAATACGCAGTATTTT.

This clone came up a few times. The chain joins TRBV28 to TRBJ2-3; the D is unclear. This CDR3 comprises 16 residues. Per germline, CDR1 MDHEN and CDR2 SYDVKM. Trimming took 2 bases from V and 3 from J, leaving 15 bases between them. This chain's CDR3 is CASSLRVIEMTDTQYF. The CDR3 nucleotides are TGTGCCAGCAGTTTAAGAGTCATAGAAATGACAGATACGCAGTATTTT.

V gene TRBV11-2 combines with J gene TRBJ2-5; D unclear. Per the germline V gene, CDR1 is SGHAT and CDR2 is FQNNGV. CDR3 length: 14 amino acids. The V end lost 5 bases, the J end lost 2 bases, and 12 bases lay between the germline ends. The CDR3, as DNA: TGTGCCAGCAGCGGAAGGCAGGATCAAGAGACCCAGTACTTC. Amino acid sequence: CASSGRQDQETQYF.

The rearrangement links TRBV7-2 to TRBJ2-3, with 8 positions matching TRBD2. This CDR3 is built from 16 residues. V was clipped by 4 bases and J by 0 bases; unmatched bases: 6. Germline CDR1 is SGHTA and CDR2 is FQGNSA. The CDR3 DNA reads TGTGCCAGCAGCTCCCGACTAGCGACCAGCACAGATACGCAGTATTTT. This codes for CASSSRLATSTDTQYF.

This sequence joins TRBV10-3 and TRBJ1-3; tentative D call: TRBD1 (6 bases). The germline gives CDR1 ENHRY, CDR2 SYGVKD. The V end lost 6 bases, the J end lost 0 bases, and 6 bases lay between the germline ends. This CDR3 region has 13 residues. The CDR3 reads CAIRDSSGNTIYF. CDR3 nucleotide sequence: TGTGCCATCAGGGACAGCTCTGGAAACACCATATATTTT.

The chain's CDR3 is CASSRGTVSTDTQYF. The CDR3 bases are TGTGCCAGCAGCAGGGGGACAGTTAGCACAGATACGCAGTATTTT. The chain carries TRBV5-8 and TRBJ2-3; TRBD1 matches at 7 bases. The J segment lost 0 bases and the V segment lost 4 bases, leaving 5 bases of the junction unmatched. The CDR3 loop spans 15 amino acids. CDR1 SGHTS and CDR2 YDEGEE come from the germline V gene.